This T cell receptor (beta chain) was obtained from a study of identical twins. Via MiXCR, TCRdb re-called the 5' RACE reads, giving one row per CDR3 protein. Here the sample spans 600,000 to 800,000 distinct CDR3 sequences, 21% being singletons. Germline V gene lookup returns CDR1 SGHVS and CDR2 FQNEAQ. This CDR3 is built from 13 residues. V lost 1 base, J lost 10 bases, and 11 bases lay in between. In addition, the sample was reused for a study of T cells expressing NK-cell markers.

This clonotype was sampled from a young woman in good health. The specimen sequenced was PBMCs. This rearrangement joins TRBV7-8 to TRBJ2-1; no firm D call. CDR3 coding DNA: TGTGCCAGCAGCTTAGTGGACGGCCGGGAGCAGTTCTTC. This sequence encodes CASSLVDGREQFF.